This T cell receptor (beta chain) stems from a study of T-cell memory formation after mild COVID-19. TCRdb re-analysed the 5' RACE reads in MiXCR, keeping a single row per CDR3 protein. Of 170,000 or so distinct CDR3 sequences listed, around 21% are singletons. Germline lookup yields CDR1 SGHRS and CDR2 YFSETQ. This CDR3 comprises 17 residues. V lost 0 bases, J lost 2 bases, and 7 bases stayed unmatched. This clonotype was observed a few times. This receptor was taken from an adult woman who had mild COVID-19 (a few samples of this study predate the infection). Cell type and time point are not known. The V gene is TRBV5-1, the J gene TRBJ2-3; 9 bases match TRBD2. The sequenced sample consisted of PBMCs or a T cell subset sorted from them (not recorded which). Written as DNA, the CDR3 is TGCGCCAGCAGCTTGGTTGGCGGGGGGGACCCCACAGATACGCAGTATTTT. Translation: CASSLVGGGDPTDTQYF.